This T cell receptor (beta chain) was sequenced in a study of T cells in Graves' hyperthyroidism and ophthalmopathy (dated by TCRdb to about 2019). Some background on the complete study: Peripheral blood samples were taken at initial diagnosis, before any treatment was given. TCR V-J signatures able to tell the groups apart were searched for in a discovery cohort of approximately 95 patients, of whom under 45 had Graves' ophthalmopathy and about 60 had stable Graves' hyperthyroidism. Whether ophthalmopathy could be predicted prospectively was tested in an independent validation cohort made up of 18 to 20 hyperthyroidism patients plus 17 patients who later progressed to ophthalmopathy. The roughly 100 discovery patients were randomly divided into training and test sets at a 7:3 ratio. Thyroid tissue and blood T-cell repertoires from six Graves' hyperthyroidism patients were also compared in the study. After sampling, hyperthyroidism patients received methimazole starting at 30 mg daily, and ophthalmopathy patients received high-dose intravenous methylprednisolone. TCR Vbeta CDR3 sequencing of 135 peripheral blood samples (over 40 ophthalmopathy, 75 hyperthyroidism and roughly 17 progressor patients) is reported in the paper.

A patient counted as having stable Graves' hyperthyroidism if no progression to ophthalmopathy occurred over 18 months of follow-up. Hyperthyroidism patients were newly diagnosed, with disease duration under 2 months, and aged 18 to 65 years. The study excluded patients with uncontrolled infections, other autoimmune diseases, pregnancy or lactation. Diagnoses relied on clinical symptoms, serum thyroxine and TRAb, thyroid ultrasound and orbital computed tomography. PBMCs were separated from 10 ml of fresh peripheral blood using Ficoll-Paque density gradient centrifugation. Total RNA was extracted using Trizol reagent, and RNA quality was assessed on an Agilent 2100 Bioanalyzer. As concerns this clonotype: This receptor's antigen is unknown. No much larger clonotype is one base removed from it; base qualities were not supplied.

Points the paper makes about the study in general: Blood samples also contained most of the expanded thyroid clonotypes (frequency above 0.001), which suggests that blood repertoires may reflect thyroid immune responses. During validation, the model predicted progression to ophthalmopathy a median of about 5.9 months ahead of onset, with 60% to 71% sensitivity and about 75% specificity. Sample size was not statistically predetermined, and investigators were not blinded to group allocation. A model built on a 13 V-J signature distinguished ophthalmopathy from stable hyperthyroidism, reaching roughly 88% sensitivity and around 81% specificity in cross-validation and 80%/75% in testing.

Counted from cysteine to phenylalanine, this CDR3 has 14 amino acids. Solely the CDR3 DNA is kept, with 42 bases framed from the first base. The junction carries 14 bases between V and J, which are trimmed by 4 bases and 5 bases respectively. CDR1 and CDR2 were assigned from the germline V gene (reference sequence) as SEHNR and FQNEAQ. TCR beta CDR3 regions were amplified from RNA transcripts. The TCR CDR3 was subjected to a first round of RT-PCR using the HTBI primer set and the Qiagen OneStep RT-PCR kit. Libraries were constructed in a second round of multiplex PCR, after which size selection and purification were performed. Sequencing of the libraries was done on an Illumina HiSeq2000 using paired-end 100 bp reads. The source study handled its data this way. SOAPnuke was used to process the raw data, removing reads that contained adapters or uncalled bases, had a mean Phred below 15, or lacked an exact match to the constant primer or identifier. High-quality paired reads were merged using COPE v1.2.5, and each unique nucleotide sequence was defined as a clonotype. Clonotypes were aligned to IMGT TRBV, TRBD and TRBJ reference segments using MiTCR v1.1. Only V-J combinations with frequency above 0.0001, covering about 99% of repertoires, were analysed. The TCS score was defined as F50 (clonal expansion) divided by E x V (chaos), with BLOSUM62-based TCRdist calculated between CDR3 peptides within each V-J. Welch's t-statistics and random forest reduced fewer than 550 V-J features to 10 to 15, which were used in a naive Bayes classifier (R e1071). Using fastp trimming at Q25 and MiXCR clonotype assembly, TCRdb reanalyzed the public sequencing data and kept in-frame beta chains. For every CDR3 protein sequence, its rows merge into one entry that carries the most common genes and DNA. TCRdb's processing, not the authors' own work, is the source of the V and J calls. This sample holds around 350,000 distinct CDR3 sequences; around 25% were observed only once. The ten largest account for roughly 80% of the sample.

The receptor comes from a man aged 50 to 59 with Graves' hyperthyroidism. The V gene is TRBV7-9 and the J gene is TRBJ2-5, with no confidently assigned D gene. Input material: blood. In nucleotide form, the sequence is TGTGCCAGCAGCTCACTCCTGGCTGGGGAGACCCAGTACTTC. Its protein is CASSSLLAGETQYF.